The 27 T cell receptor beta chains below all came from one sample that was sequenced in a study of blood T cell repertoires in COVID-19. The protocol was immunoSEQ multiplex PCR, while the TCRdb copy is restricted to in-frame clones and leaves out a portion. Altogether 210,000 or so clones are present, almost 85% being singletons, with the ten largest covering 4.5% to 6%. What was sequenced was peripheral blood. Every receptor here comes from a man between 45 and 60 years old with COVID-19, enrolled during active disease.

This clone was detected once. The CDR3 is CASNRGQNTGELFF. The CDR3 DNA reads TGTGCCAGTAACAGGGGACAAAACACCGGGGAGCTGTTTTTT. The chain joins TRBV19 to TRBJ2-2; TRBD1 matches at 7 bases. The V segment lost 7 bases and the J segment 2 bases; nucleotides outside the gene matches: 4. The CDR3 length is 14 residues. Germline assignment: CDR1 LNHDA and CDR2 SQIVND (reference sequence).

The chain has TRBV15 and TRBJ1-1; unclear D gene. CDR1 and CDR2 from the germline V gene are LNHNV and YYDKDF (reference sequence). CDR3 length: 12 residues. V was trimmed by 0 bases and J by 11 bases, leaving 10 bases between them. This chain's CDR3 is CATSRDGREAFF. The CDR3 DNA reads as TGTGCCACCAGCAGAGACGGGAGAGAGGCTTTCTTT.

This chain uses TRBV2 with TRBJ1-1; D not resolved. Trimming shortened V by 4 bases and J by 1 base, and 10 bases separated the two germline ends. Germline loops: CDR1 SNHLY, CDR2 FYNNEI. This CDR3 is 14 amino acids long. CDR3 residues: CASSVGGANTEAFF. CDR3 nucleotide sequence: TGTGCCAGCAGTGTTGGAGGAGCGAACACTGAAGCTTTCTTT.

J is TRBJ2-1 and V is TRBV25-1; 7 nucleotides agree with TRBD2. The CDR3 is 13 amino acids. CDR1 is MGHDK, CDR2 SYGVNS, per germline. Losses at the gene ends were 2 bases for V and 8 bases for J; bases not matched to a gene: 3. This chain's CDR3 is CASSEREGHEQFF. CDR3 sequence (DNA): TGTGCCAGCAGTGAAAGGGAGGGCCATGAGCAGTTCTTC. Full variable domain (rest looked up from reference TRBV25-1 and TRBJ2-1): EADIYQTPRYLVIGTGKKITLECSQTMGHDKMYWYQQDPGMELHLIHYSYGVNSTEKGDLSSESTVSRIRTEHFPLTLESARPSHTSQYLCASSEREGHEQFFGPGTRLTVL.

The J gene is TRBJ2-5, the V gene TRBV15; 11 bases line up with TRBD1. CDR1 is LNHNV, CDR2 YYDKDF, per germline (reference sequence). V trimming: 1 base; J trimming: 4 bases; junction bases outside the gene matches: 11. The CDR3 covers 18 residues. The CDR3 DNA follows: TGTGCCACCAGCAGAGCCCCGGCCGGGACAGGGGGTGGAGAGACCCAGTACTTC. It yields the protein CATSRAPAGTGGGETQYF.

The chain uses TRBV7-8 and TRBJ2-6; a possible D gene is TRBD2 (6 bases). The V gene lost 0 bases and the J gene lost 0 bases, with 15 bases spanning the gap. Germline CDR1 reads SGHVS; CDR2 reads FQNEAQ. This CDR3 region has 19 residues. This CDR3 is CASSLAVGGALSGANVLTF. The CDR3 region has the DNA TGTGCCAGCAGCTTAGCGGTTGGAGGGGCCCTCTCTGGGGCCAACGTCCTGACTTTC.

The gene calls are TRBV10-2 and TRBJ2-7; 11 nucleotides match TRBD2. Germline CDR1 and CDR2: WSHSY and SAAADI. This CDR3 has 14 residues. Unmatched junction bases numbered 5, after V lost 6 bases and J lost 4 bases. The CDR3 DNA follows: TGCGCCAGCAGCTCTAGCGGGGGGTTATACGAGCAGTACTTC. It is translated as CASSSSGGLYEQYF.

This clone was seen only once. The CDR3 sequence is CASSGVGSVYEQYF. CDR3 in DNA: TGTGCCAGCAGCGGCGTAGGCAGCGTCTACGAGCAGTACTTC. The chain uses TRBV7-2 and TRBJ2-7; D is uncertain. Germline CDR1 is SGHTA and CDR2 is FQGNSA. Trimming left V 5 bases short and J 3 bases short, with 14 bases between. CDR3 length equals 14 residues.

This clone has a single count. V usage is TRBV6-5 and J usage is TRBJ1-1, with 7 bases fitting TRBD1. This CDR3 region has 12 residues. The V gene's germline CDR1 is MNHEY and CDR2 SVGAGI. V gave up 6 bases and J gave up 5 bases; unmatched junction bases: 3. As DNA, the CDR3 is TGTGCCAGCAGACAGGGACAGACTGAAGCTTTCTTT. Amino acid sequence: CASRQGQTEAFF.

V usage is TRBV27 and J usage is TRBJ2-5; 7 bases map to TRBD2. The length of the CDR3 is 13 residues. V gave up 6 bases and J gave up 4 bases; unmatched junction bases: 5. CDR1 is MNHEY, CDR2 SMNVEV, per germline (reference sequence). The CDR3 DNA follows: TGTGCCAGCAGGAGGACTAGTCGAGAGACCCAGTACTTC. Translating it yields CASRRTSRETQYF.

This sequence joins TRBV9 and TRBJ2-3; 10 bases agree with TRBD2. The J segment lost 0 bases and the V segment lost 3 bases, leaving 19 bases of the junction unmatched. The germline V gene encodes CDR1 SGDLS and CDR2 YYNGEE. The CDR3 has 21 amino acids. CDR3 nucleotide sequence: TGTGCCAGCAGCGCCCTCCTGGGAGCGGGGGGGCCTCGTGCTAGCACAGATACGCAGTATTTT. This codes for CASSALLGAGGPRASTDTQYF.

The CDR3 nucleotides are TGTGCCAGCAGTGCCGACTATGTAACAGCTACCTCTAACTATGGCTACACCTTC. This gives the protein CASSADYVTATSNYGYTF. The gene calls are TRBV2 and TRBJ1-2; D not resolved. V gave up 4 bases and J gave up 0 bases, with 21 bases separating them. Germline CDR1 SNHLY, CDR2 FYNNEI. There are 18 residues in the CDR3.

The chain has TRBV2 and TRBJ2-2; maybe TRBD2 (6 bases). The germline V gene has CDR1 SNHLY and CDR2 FYNNEI. V lost 0 bases to trimming and J lost 0 bases, with 11 bases between them. This CDR3 is built from 17 residues. CDR3 DNA: TGTGCCAGCAGTGAAGCGCTTGGGGGGACGAACACCGGGGAGCTGTTTTTT. Translating gives CASSEALGGTNTGELFF.

The chain joins TRBV5-1 to TRBJ2-3; 7 bases align to TRBD1. This CDR3 is 14 amino acids long. Germline values: CDR1 SGHRS, CDR2 YFSETQ. V trimming: 5 bases; J trimming: 5 bases; junction bases outside the gene matches: 8. The CDR3 sequence is CASRRLTGRDTQYF. The CDR3 DNA follows: TGCGCCAGCAGACGTTTGACAGGGAGAGATACGCAGTATTTT.

This chain uses TRBV27 with TRBJ2-3, with 9 positions matching TRBD2. V lost 4 bases and J lost 5; bases outside the gene matches: 10. CDR1 is MNHEY and CDR2 is SMNVEV in the germline V gene (reference sequence). This CDR3 spans 16 amino acids. This CDR3 reads CASSSLGGGAEDTQYF. The CDR3 bases are TGTGCCAGCAGTTCCCTGGGCGGGGGGGCTGAAGATACGCAGTATTTT.

The genes are TRBV6-4 and TRBJ1-5, with D tentatively TRBD1 (6 bases). The germline V and J ends were trimmed by 8 bases and 4 bases, with 18 bases remaining between them. The CDR3 has 15 residues. Germline CDR1 reads MRHNA; CDR2 reads SNTAGT. CDR3 coding DNA: TGTGCCAGCCTGACAACGGGGGGCAGGAATCAGCCCCAGCATTTT. Encoded protein: CASLTTGGRNQPQHF.

The chain combines TRBV11-2 with TRBJ2-1; D is unresolved. The CDR3 covers 14 residues. V dropped 5 bases and J dropped 7 bases, with 15 bases sitting between them. Germline V gene data show CDR1 as SGHAT and CDR2 as FQNNGV. DNA of the CDR3: TGTGCCAGCAGCCGAGGTGAGGTCGGAAATGAGCAGTTCTTC. Translated: CASSRGEVGNEQFF.

V is TRBV9 and J is TRBJ2-7, with D possibly TRBD1 on 6 matching bases. This CDR3 is 14 amino acids long. Germline loops: CDR1 SGDLS, CDR2 YYNGEE. Trimming stripped 4 bases from V and 5 bases from J, with 16 bases between. CDR3 residues: CASSLQMGDNEQYF. The CDR3, as DNA: TGTGCCAGCAGCCTACAAATGGGGGACAACGAGCAGTACTTC.

V usage is TRBV4-3 and J usage is TRBJ2-1, with no clear D. This CDR3 has 18 amino acids. Trimming left V 3 bases short and J 0 bases short, with 18 bases between. In germline, CDR1 is LGHNA, CDR2 YSLEER. The CDR3 nucleotides read TGCGCCAGCAGCCAGGATCGTATGGAACGGAGCTCCTACAATGAGCAGTTCTTC. Its protein is CASSQDRMERSSYNEQFF.

The V and J genes are TRBV3-1 (or the pseudogene TRBV3-2) and TRBJ1-2; TRBD1 aligns across 7 bases. The V gene's germline CDR1 is LGHDT and CDR2 YNNKEL (reference sequence). V lost 2 bases to trimming and J lost 1 base; unmatched junction nucleotides: 13. The CDR3 totals 18 residues. CDR3 region: CASSQSDFRGFYNYGYTF. The CDR3 DNA sequence: TGTGCCAGCAGCCAATCCGACTTCAGGGGGTTCTATAACTATGGCTACACCTTC.

A few counts support this clone. The CDR3 DNA follows: TGTGCCAGCAGCTTACCCGGGACAGGGGCTGGAAACACCATATATTTT. Its protein is CASSLPGTGAGNTIYF. The chain combines TRBV5-4 with TRBJ1-3; 10 nucleotides align to TRBD1. After removal of 2 bases from V and 2 bases from J, the junction contained 4 bases not matched to a gene. The CDR3 sequence is 16 residues long. Germline lookup yields CDR1 SGHNT and CDR2 YYREEE (reference sequence).

The chain recombines TRBV6-1 with TRBJ2-7; 11 nucleotides agree with TRBD1. There are 18 residues in the CDR3. Germline CDR1 MNHNS, CDR2 SASEGT. V was clipped by 0 bases and J by 1 base; unmatched bases: 8. As DNA, the CDR3 is TGTGCCAGCAGTGAAGCGCTGGGACAGGGGGTCAGGTCCTACGAGCAGTACTTC. Translated: CASSEALGQGVRSYEQYF.

The chain carries TRBV18 and TRBJ1-4; no definite D call. The V end was cut by 1 base, the J end by 0 bases, with 15 bases between. Germline assignment: CDR1 KGHSH and CDR2 LQKENI. The CDR3 runs to 18 residues. CDR3 DNA: TGTGCCAGCTCACCACAAACGCTCCCGCGCGCAACTAATGAAAAACTGTTTTTT. Its protein is CASSPQTLPRATNEKLFF.

This chain connects TRBV7-2 to TRBJ1-5, with D perhaps TRBD1 (5 bases). V was clipped by 2 bases and J by 6 bases, with 11 bases between them. This CDR3 has 14 residues. Germline CDR1 SGHTA, CDR2 FQGNSA. In DNA form, the CDR3 reads TGTGCCAGCAGCTTAACAGGCGGGGTTCAGCCCCAGCATTTT. Translated: CASSLTGGVQPQHF.

This clone has only a few counts. V usage is TRBV2 and J usage is TRBJ2-1; TRBD2 aligns across 11 bases. The CDR3 length is 15 residues. Per the germline V gene, CDR1 is SNHLY and CDR2 is FYNNEI. Losses at the gene ends were 2 bases for V and 4 bases for J; bases not matched to a gene: 1. The CDR3, as DNA: TGTGCCAGCAGTGAACCTAGCGGGGGGTACAATGAGCAGTTCTTC. Its protein product is CASSEPSGGYNEQFF.

This clone occurred once. The genes are TRBV6-5 and TRBJ2-7, with D perhaps matching TRBD1 (5 bases). The CDR3 totals 13 residues. Between the trimmed V and J ends, which lost 8 bases and 7 bases, there was a span of 18 bases. The V gene's germline CDR1 is MNHEY and CDR2 SVGAGI. The CDR3 region is CASGSTGVREQYF. The CDR3 nucleotides are TGTGCCAGCGGATCAACAGGAGTAAGGGAGCAGTACTTC.

The rearrangement links TRBV7-8 to TRBJ1-1, with 7 bases matching TRBD1. Unmatched junction bases numbered 14, after V lost 2 bases and J lost 8 bases. The CDR3 has 16 amino acids. From germline, CDR1 is SGHVS and CDR2 FQNEAQ. The CDR3 nucleotides are TGTGCCAGCAGCTTAATCTTGGGACAGAGTATACCAGAAGCTTTCTTT. Residues: CASSLILGQSIPEAFF.